This section outlines one T cell receptor (beta chain) sequence together with its context. This sample was taken from a study of technical replicates of blood from a few donors. This CDR3 has 17 residues. The V gene end was trimmed by 1 base and the J gene end by 8 bases; junction bases not matched to a gene: 12. Germline CDR1 reads MGHRA; CDR2 reads YSYEKL. Assay used: immunoSEQ multiplex PCR; TCRdb lists only in-frame clones, some missing. The data hold tens of thousands of clones, with 95% to 96% observed a single time. What was sequenced was T cells isolated from PBMCs. The rearrangement links TRBV4-1 to TRBJ2-1, with 9 nucleotides matching TRBD2. The clonotype was recovered from a human donor in good health. CDR3 in DNA: TGCGCCAGCAGCCAAGGGCCTCGGCGGGAGGGGGTGGATGAGCAGTTCTTC. This sequence encodes CASSQGPRREGVDEQFF.